The entry below gives a single T cell receptor (beta chain) sequence along with its context. Some clones are missing from TCRdb's copy, which holds only in-frame ones; the method was immunoSEQ multiplex PCR. The table shows about 15,000 clones, with over 55% occurring only once. Germline V gene lookup returns CDR1 LGHNA and CDR2 YNFKEQ. The length of the CDR3 is 16 residues. The V and J ends lost 5 bases and 8 bases respectively, with 24 bases between them. This record comes from a study of OX40 agonist ivuxolimab in advanced cancers. This clonotype was obtained from an adult with an advanced solid tumor such as melanoma, head and neck, liver or kidney cancer. The material sequenced was CD4+ or CD8+ T cells sorted from blood, taken in a trial of the OX40 agonist ivuxolimab. The rearrangement joins TRBV4-2 to TRBJ1-2; D is uncertain. CDR3 sequence (DNA): TGTGCCAGCAGCTCCCTAGAGTTAGGGTCCTATGGAGGCTACACCTTC. Protein sequence: CASSSLELGSYGGYTF.